These T cell receptor beta chains were read from a single sample in a study of identical twins. TCRdb re-analysed the 5' RACE reads in MiXCR, keeping a single row per CDR3 protein. The sample contains under 800,000 distinct CDR3 sequences, about 20% of which appear only once. The sample was also reused in another study, on T cells expressing NK-cell markers.

Input material: PBMCs. These receptors came from a woman aged 18-29 years in good health. Each CDR3 is given with its conserved first and last residue. D genes are given only for firm matches. Size is omitted from some rows. Given values are once, few, many or a class for expanded clones.

v_gene	j_gene	abundance	d_gene	CDR3aa	CDR3nt
TRBV20-1	TRBJ2-4	NA	NA	CSAKDIPKNIQYF	TGCAGTGCAAAGGACATTCCCAAAAACATTCAGTACTTC
TRBV20-1	TRBJ2-5	NA	TRBD2	CSASRWGLGGQETQYF	TGCAGTGCCTCCCGTTGGGGACTAGGGGGGCAAGAGACCCAGTACTTC
TRBV7-9	TRBJ2-7	NA	TRBD2	CASSGLAGEGGEQYF	TGTGCCAGCTCGGGACTAGCGGGAGAGGGGGGCGAGCAGTACTTC
TRBV19	TRBJ1-2	NA	NA	CASSIAKNYGYTF	TGTGCCAGTAGTATAGCGAAAAACTATGGCTACACCTTC
TRBV12-3/TRBV12-4	TRBJ2-7	many	NA	CASSPGTYEQYF	TGTGCCAGCAGCCCGGGGACCTACGAGCAGTACTTC
TRBV7-6	TRBJ2-7	few	NA	CASSLPGFSYEQYF	TGTGCCAGCAGCTTACCGGGGTTCTCCTACGAGCAGTACTTC
TRBV20-1	TRBJ2-5	few	TRBD2	CSALAGYQETQYF	TGCAGTGCCTTAGCGGGATACCAAGAGACCCAGTACTTC
TRBV12-3/TRBV12-4	TRBJ2-3	many	TRBD1	CASNPNRGRQDTQYF	TGTGCCAGCAACCCGAACAGGGGGCGGCAAGATACGCAGTATTTT
TRBV10-3	TRBJ2-3	NA	TRBD2	CASSGRLGRGVGDTQYF	TGTGCCAGCAGTGGCCGACTCGGGCGGGGGGTAGGAGATACGCAGTATTTT
TRBV4-1	TRBJ2-7	NA	NA	CASSQYWVGPSSYEQYF	TGCGCCAGCAGCCAATACTGGGTGGGGCCGAGCTCCTACGAGCAGTACTTC
TRBV6-4	TRBJ2-3	NA	NA	CASSDGSNSTDTQYF	TGTGCCAGCAGTGACGGGTCTAACAGCACAGATACGCAGTATTTT
TRBV20-1	TRBJ2-7	NA	TRBD1	CSAPDRGEQYF	TGCAGTGCTCCGGACAGGGGCGAGCAGTACTTC
TRBV12-3/TRBV12-4	TRBJ1-2	once	NA	CASRGASGWTF	TGTGCCAGCAGAGGGGCGTCGGGGTGGACCTTC
TRBV12-3/TRBV12-4	TRBJ1-2	NA	NA	CASSFGAGIETGYTF	TGTGCCAGCAGTTTTGGGGCGGGGATCGAGACTGGCTACACCTTC
TRBV5-1	TRBJ2-1	few	NA	CASSLEAGVEQFF	TGCGCCAGCAGCTTGGAGGCCGGAGTTGAGCAGTTCTTC
TRBV5-1	TRBJ2-1	NA	NA	CASSLVEGSYNEQFF	TGCGCCAGCAGCTTGGTGGAGGGCTCCTACAATGAGCAGTTCTTC
TRBV7-9	TRBJ2-7	few	TRBD1	CASSSGTGVFEQYF	TGTGCCAGCAGCTCCGGGACAGGGGTGTTCGAGCAGTACTTC
TRBV12-3/TRBV12-4	TRBJ1-5	many	NA	CASSPNSFHMVEQPQHF	TGTGCCAGCAGTCCCAACAGCTTCCACATGGTCGAGCAGCCCCAGCATTTT